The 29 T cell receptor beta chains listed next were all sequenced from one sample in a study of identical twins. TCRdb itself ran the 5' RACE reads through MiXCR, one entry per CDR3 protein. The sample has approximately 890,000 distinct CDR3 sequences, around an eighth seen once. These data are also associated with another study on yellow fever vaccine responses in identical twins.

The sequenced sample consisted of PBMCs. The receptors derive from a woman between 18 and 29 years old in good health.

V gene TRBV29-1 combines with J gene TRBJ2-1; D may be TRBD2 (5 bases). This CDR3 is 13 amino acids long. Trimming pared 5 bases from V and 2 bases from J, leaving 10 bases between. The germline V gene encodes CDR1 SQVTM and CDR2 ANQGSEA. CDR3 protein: CSVQLATYNEQFF. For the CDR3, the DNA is TGCAGCGTTCAGCTAGCCACCTACAATGAGCAGTTCTTC.

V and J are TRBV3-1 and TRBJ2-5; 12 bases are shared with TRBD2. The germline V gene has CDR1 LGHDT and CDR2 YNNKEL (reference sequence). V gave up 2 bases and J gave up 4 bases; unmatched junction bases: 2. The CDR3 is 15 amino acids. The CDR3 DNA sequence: TGTGCCAGCAGCCAACAGGGACTAGCGGGAGAGACCCAGTACTTC. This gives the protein CASSQQGLAGETQYF.

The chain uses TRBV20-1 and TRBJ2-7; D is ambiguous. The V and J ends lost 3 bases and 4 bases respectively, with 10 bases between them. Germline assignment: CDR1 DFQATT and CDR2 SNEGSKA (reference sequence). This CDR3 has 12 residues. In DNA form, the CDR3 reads TGCAGTGCTAGTAAGGGCAGTTACGAGCAGTACGTC. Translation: CSASKGSYEQYV.

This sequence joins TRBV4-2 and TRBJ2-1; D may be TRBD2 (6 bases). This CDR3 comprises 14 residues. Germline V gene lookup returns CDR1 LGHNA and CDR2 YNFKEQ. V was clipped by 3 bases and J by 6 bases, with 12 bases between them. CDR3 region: CASSHAGTPNEQFF. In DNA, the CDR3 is TGTGCCAGCAGCCATGCCGGGACTCCCAATGAGCAGTTCTTC.

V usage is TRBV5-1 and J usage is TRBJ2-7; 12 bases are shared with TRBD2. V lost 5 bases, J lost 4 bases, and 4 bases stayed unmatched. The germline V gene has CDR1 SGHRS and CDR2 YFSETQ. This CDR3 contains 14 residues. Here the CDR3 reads CASSGGTSGYEQYF. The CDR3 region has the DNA TGCGCCAGCAGTGGAGGGACTAGCGGGTACGAGCAGTACTTC. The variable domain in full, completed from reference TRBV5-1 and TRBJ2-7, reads KAGVTQTPRYLIKTRGQQVTLSCSPISGHRSVSWYQQTPGQGLQFLFEYFSETQRNKGNFPGRFSGRQFSNSRSEMNVSTLELGDSALYLCASSGGTSGYEQYFGPGTRLTVT.

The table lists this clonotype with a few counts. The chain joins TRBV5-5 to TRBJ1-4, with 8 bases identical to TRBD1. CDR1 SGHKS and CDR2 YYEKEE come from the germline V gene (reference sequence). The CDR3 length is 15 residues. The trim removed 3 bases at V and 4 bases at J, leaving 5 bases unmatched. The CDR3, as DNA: TGTGCCAGCAGCTGGGGACAGGAAGTTAATGAAAAACTGTTTTTT. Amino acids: CASSWGQEVNEKLFF.

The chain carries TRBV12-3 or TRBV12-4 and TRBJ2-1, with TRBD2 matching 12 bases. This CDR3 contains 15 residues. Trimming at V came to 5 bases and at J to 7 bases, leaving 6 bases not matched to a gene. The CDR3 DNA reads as TGTGCCAGCAGTCGACTAGCGGGAGAGAGGAATGAGCAGTTCTTC. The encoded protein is CASSRLAGERNEQFF.

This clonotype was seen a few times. The CDR3 coding sequence is TGTGCCAGCAGCTTAGCGCGTGAGAAGACCCAGTACTTC. It specifies CASSLAREKTQYF. V and J are TRBV7-9 and TRBJ2-5; no firm D call. V was clipped by 0 bases and J by 6 bases, with 8 bases between them. The germline CDR1 and CDR2 sequences are SEHNR and FQNEAQ (reference sequence). The CDR3 covers 13 residues.

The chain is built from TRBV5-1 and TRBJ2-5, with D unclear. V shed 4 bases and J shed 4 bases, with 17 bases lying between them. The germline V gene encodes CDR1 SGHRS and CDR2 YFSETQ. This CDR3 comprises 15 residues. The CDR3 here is CASSTHLKSSETQYF. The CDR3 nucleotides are TGCGCCAGCAGCACCCACCTCAAAAGCTCAGAGACCCAGTACTTC. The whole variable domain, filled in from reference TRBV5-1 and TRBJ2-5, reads KAGVTQTPRYLIKTRGQQVTLSCSPISGHRSVSWYQQTPGQGLQFLFEYFSETQRNKGNFPGRFSGRQFSNSRSEMNVSTLELGDSALYLCASSTHLKSSETQYFGPGTRLLVL.

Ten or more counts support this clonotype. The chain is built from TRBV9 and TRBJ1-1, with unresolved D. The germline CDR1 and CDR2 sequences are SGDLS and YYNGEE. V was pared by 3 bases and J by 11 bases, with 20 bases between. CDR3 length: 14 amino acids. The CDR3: CASSAFGVERMAFF. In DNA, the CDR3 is TGTGCCAGCAGCGCCTTTGGCGTAGAGAGGATGGCTTTCTTT.

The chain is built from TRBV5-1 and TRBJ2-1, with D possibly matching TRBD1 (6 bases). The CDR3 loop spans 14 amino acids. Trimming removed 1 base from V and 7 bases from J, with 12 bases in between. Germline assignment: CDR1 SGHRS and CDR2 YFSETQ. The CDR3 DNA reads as TGCGCCAGCAGCTTGACAGGGTCGGGAAATGAGCAGTTCTTC. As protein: CASSLTGSGNEQFF.

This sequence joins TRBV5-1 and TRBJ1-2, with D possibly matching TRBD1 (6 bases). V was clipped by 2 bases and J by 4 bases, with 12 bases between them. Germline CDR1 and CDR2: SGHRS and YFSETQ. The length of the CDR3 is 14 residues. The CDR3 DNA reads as TGCGCCAGCAGCTTCGAAGGACAGAGCTATGGCTACACCTTC. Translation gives CASSFEGQSYGYTF.

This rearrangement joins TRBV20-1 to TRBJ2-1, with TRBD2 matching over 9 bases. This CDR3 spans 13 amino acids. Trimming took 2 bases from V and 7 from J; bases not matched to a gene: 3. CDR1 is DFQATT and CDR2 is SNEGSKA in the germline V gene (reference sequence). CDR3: CSARLAGMNEQFF. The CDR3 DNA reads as TGCAGTGCTAGACTAGCGGGAATGAATGAGCAGTTCTTC.

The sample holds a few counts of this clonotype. CDR3 loop: CASNRGDARNTEAFF. Written as DNA, the CDR3 is TGTGCCAGCAACCGTGGAGACGCCCGGAACACTGAAGCTTTCTTT. The chain employs TRBV12-3 or TRBV12-4 and TRBJ1-1, with D hard to call. This CDR3 is 15 amino acids long. V was cut by 7 bases and J by 1 base, with 16 bases left in between.

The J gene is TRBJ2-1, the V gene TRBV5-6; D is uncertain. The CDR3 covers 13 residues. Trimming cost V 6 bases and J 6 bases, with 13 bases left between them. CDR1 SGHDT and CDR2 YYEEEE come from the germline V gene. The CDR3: CASTRTVRNEQFF. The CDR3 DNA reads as TGTGCCAGCACACGGACGGTTCGCAATGAGCAGTTCTTC.

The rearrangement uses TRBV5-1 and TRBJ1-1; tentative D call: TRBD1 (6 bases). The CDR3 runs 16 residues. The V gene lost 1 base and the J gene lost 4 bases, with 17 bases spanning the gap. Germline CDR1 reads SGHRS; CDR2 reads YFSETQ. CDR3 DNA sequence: TGCGCCAGCAGCTTGCCTACAGGGACGCGAGGCACTGAAGCTTTCTTT. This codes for CASSLPTGTRGTEAFF.

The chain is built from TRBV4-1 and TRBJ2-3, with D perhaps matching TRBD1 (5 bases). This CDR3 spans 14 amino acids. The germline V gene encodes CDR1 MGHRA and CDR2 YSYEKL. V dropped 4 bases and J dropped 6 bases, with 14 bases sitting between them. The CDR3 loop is CASSLGHELDTQYF. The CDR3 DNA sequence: TGCGCCAGCAGCCTCGGACACGAGCTGGATACGCAGTATTTT.

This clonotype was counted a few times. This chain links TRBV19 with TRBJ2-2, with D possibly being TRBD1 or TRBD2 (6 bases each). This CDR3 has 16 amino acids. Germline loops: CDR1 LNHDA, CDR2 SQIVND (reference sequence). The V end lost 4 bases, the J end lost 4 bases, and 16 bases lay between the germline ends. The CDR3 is CASSSLQGLGTGELFF. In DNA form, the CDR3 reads TGTGCCAGTAGTAGCCTACAGGGACTGGGCACCGGGGAGCTGTTTTTT.

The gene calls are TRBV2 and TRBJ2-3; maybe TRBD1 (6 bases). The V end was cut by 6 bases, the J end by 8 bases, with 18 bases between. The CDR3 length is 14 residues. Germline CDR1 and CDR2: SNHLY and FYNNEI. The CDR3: CASRQGPFDGTQYF. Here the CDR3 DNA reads TGTGCCAGCAGACAGGGACCCTTCGACGGTACGCAGTATTTT.

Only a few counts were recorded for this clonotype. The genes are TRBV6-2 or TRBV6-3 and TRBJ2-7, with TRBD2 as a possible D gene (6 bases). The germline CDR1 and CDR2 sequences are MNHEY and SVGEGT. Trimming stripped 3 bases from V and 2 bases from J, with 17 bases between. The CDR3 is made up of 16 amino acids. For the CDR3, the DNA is TGTGCCAGCAGTTATCGAACTACGAGGACTACCTACGAGCAGTACTTC. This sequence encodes CASSYRTTRTTYEQYF.

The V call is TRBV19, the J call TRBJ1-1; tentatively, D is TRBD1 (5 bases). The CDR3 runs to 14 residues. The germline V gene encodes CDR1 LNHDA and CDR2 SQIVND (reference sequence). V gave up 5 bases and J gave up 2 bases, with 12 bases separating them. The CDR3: CASSGQGLNTEAFF. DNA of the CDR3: TGTGCCAGTAGTGGGCAGGGACTCAACACTGAAGCTTTCTTT.

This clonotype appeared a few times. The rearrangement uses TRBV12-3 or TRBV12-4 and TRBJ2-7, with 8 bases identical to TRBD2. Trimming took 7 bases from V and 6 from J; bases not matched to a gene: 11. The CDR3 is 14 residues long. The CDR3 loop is CASNVAGPVSEQYF. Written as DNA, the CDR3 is TGTGCCAGCAACGTAGCGGGGCCTGTCTCCGAGCAGTACTTC.

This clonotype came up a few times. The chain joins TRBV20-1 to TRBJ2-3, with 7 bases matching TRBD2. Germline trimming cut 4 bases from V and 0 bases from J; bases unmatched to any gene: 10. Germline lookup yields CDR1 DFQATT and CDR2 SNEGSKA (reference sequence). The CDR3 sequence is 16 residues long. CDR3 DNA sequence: TGCAGTGCTATTGGGGCTAGCGGAGCTAGCACAGATACGCAGTATTTT. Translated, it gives CSAIGASGASTDTQYF.

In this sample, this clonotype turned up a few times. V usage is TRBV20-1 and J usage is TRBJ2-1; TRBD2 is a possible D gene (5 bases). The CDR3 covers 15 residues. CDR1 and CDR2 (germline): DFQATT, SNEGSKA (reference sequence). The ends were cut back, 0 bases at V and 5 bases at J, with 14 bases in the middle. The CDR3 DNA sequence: TGCAGTGCTAGAGATGGAGGACCCTCGAACAATGAGCAGTTCTTC. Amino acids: CSARDGGPSNNEQFF.

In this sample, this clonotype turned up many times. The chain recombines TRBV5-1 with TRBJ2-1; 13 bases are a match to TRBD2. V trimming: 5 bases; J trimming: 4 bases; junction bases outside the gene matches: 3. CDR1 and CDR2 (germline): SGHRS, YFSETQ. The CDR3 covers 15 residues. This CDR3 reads CASRRTSGGYNEQFF. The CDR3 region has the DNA TGCGCCAGCAGACGGACTAGCGGGGGTTACAATGAGCAGTTCTTC.

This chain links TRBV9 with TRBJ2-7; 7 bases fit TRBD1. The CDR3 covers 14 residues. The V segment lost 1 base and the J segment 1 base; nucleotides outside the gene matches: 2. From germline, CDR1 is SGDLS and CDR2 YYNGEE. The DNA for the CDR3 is TGTGCCAGCAGCGTACAGGGACAGTCCTACGAGCAGTACTTC. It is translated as CASSVQGQSYEQYF.

CDR3 sequence (DNA): TGTGCCAGCGAGACAGGGCCTAAGCCCCAGCATTTT. Its translation is CASETGPKPQHF. The rearrangement uses TRBV5-8 and TRBJ1-5; 7 bases are a match to TRBD1. This CDR3 has 12 amino acids. V lost 7 bases, J lost 8 bases, and 6 bases stayed unmatched. Looked up from germline, CDR1 is SGHTS and CDR2 is YDEGEE. The complete variable domain, with remaining parts taken from reference TRBV5-8 and TRBJ1-5, reads EAGVTQSPTHLIKTRGQQATLRCSPISGHTSVYWYQQALGLGLQFLLWYDEGEERNRGNFPPRFSGRQFPNYSSELNVNALELEDSALYLCASETGPKPQHFGDGTRLSIL.

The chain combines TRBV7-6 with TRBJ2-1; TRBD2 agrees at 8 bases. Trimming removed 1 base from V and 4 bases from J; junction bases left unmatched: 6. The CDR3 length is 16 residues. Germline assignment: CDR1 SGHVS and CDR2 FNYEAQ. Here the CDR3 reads CASSLDGSGVYNEQFF. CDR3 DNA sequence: TGTGCCAGCAGCTTAGATGGTAGCGGGGTATACAATGAGCAGTTCTTC.

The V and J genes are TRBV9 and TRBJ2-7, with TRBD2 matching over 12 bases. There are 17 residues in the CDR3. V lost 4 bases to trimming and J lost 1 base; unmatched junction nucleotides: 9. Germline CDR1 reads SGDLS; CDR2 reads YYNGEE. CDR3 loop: CASSPLAGGPSSYEQYF. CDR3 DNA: TGTGCCAGCAGCCCTCTAGCGGGAGGGCCTTCGTCCTACGAGCAGTACTTC.